This T cell receptor beta chain was sequenced during a study of blood T cell repertoires in COVID-19. About the study: Donors in the United States, Italy and Spain gave samples during acute or convalescent COVID-19. From T cells, B-cell-depleted T cells, or PBMCs came the material, which was cDNA or gDNA.

This CDR3 has 14 amino acids. The ends lost 6 bases at V and 3 bases at J; junction bases unmatched: 4. The V gene's germline CDR1 is SGHDT and CDR2 YYEEEE. Using immunoSEQ multiplex PCR, the repertoire was profiled, and TCRdb retains in-frame clones only, with some absent. Here the sample spans some 80,000 clones, 88% being singletons. This TCR came from a human donor in a cohort sampled during active COVID-19. The sample comprised peripheral blood. This chain uses TRBV5-6 with TRBJ2-5; TRBD2 matches at 11 bases. The CDR3 spells CASTLAGGEETQYF. Written as DNA, the CDR3 is TGTGCCAGCACCTTAGCGGGGGGGGAAGAGACCCAGTACTTC.